These T cell receptor beta chains were read from a single sample in a study of regulatory T cells in long-lasting Graves disease. TCRdb independently ran MiXCR on the multiplex PCR reads; one entry per CDR3 protein. The repertoire has some 500,000 distinct CDR3 sequences, about 15% of them found once; the top ten carry roughly 25%. This sample was also put to use in a study of T cells in Graves' hyperthyroidism and ophthalmopathy.

The starting material was peripheral blood mononuclear cells (PBMCs), obtained at new diagnosis, from a patient treated with antithyroid drugs. The receptors were sampled from a woman aged 35-65 years with Graves disease. The CDR3 runs from the conserved cysteine through the conserved F or W. A D gene is named only where the DNA matches it firmly. Clone size appears in some rows only: once, few, many, or a class for an expanded clone.

J gene	D gene	V gene	clone size	CDR3 protein	CDR3 DNA
TRBJ1-2	NA	TRBV18	NA	CASSPGAGLVYGYTF	TGTGCCAGCTCACCAGGTGCGGGGCTAGTCTATGGCTACACCTTC
TRBJ1-2	NA	TRBV30	many	CAWSTAPNYGYTF	TGTGCCTGGAGTACAGCACCTAACTATGGCTACACCTTC
TRBJ2-7	NA	TRBV10-3	few	CAISEEGYEQYF	TGTGCCATCAGTGAAGAAGGGTACGAGCAGTACTTC
TRBJ2-2	TRBD1	TRBV2	NA	CAIRDRRNTGELFF	TGTGCCATCCGGGACAGGAGAAACACCGGGGAGCTGTTTTTT
TRBJ1-5	TRBD1	TRBV12-3/TRBV12-4	many	CASSLRPTGASNQPQHF	TGTGCCAGCAGTCTACGACCGACAGGGGCTAGCAATCAGCCCCAGCATTTT
TRBJ2-1	NA	TRBV20-1	many	CSAPLPYNEQFF	TGCAGTGCTCCCCTCCCCTACAATGAGCAGTTCTTC
TRBJ2-2	NA	TRBV3-1	NA	CASSSMTDTGELFF	TGTGCCAGCAGCTCTATGACAGACACCGGGGAGCTGTTTTTT
TRBJ2-2	NA	TRBV3-1	NA	CASSQALDTGELFF	TGTGCCAGCAGCCAAGCCCTTGACACCGGGGAGCTGTTTTTT
TRBJ1-2	NA	TRBV9	few	CASSVATGLNYGYTF	TGTGCCAGCAGCGTAGCTACAGGGCTTAACTATGGCTACACCTTC
TRBJ2-3	NA	TRBV5-1	few	CASSVVAGGDTQYF	TGCGCCAGCAGCGTGGTGGCAGGAGGAGATACGCAGTATTTT
TRBJ2-1	TRBD2	TRBV10-3	NA	CAISEELAGGSIEQFF	TGTGCCATCAGTGAGGAACTAGCGGGGGGGTCAATTGAGCAGTTCTTC
TRBJ1-1	NA	TRBV27	NA	CASSPEVTGTEAFF	TGTGCCAGCAGTCCCGAGGTGACCGGCACTGAAGCTTTCTTT
TRBJ1-5	NA	TRBV19	many	CASTQPGGDFNQPQHF	TGTGCCAGTACCCAACCCGGGGGGGACTTCAATCAGCCCCAGCATTTT
TRBJ2-2	NA	TRBV12-3/TRBV12-4	many	CASKRGTGELFF	TGTGCCAGCAAGAGGGGCACCGGGGAGCTGTTTTTT
TRBJ1-1	NA	TRBV5-1	few	CASSLNTAEAFF	TGCGCCAGCAGCTTGAATACAGCTGAAGCTTTCTTT
TRBJ1-5	TRBD1	TRBV5-6	many	CASSTQGAGSNPPQHF	TGTGCCAGCAGCACACAGGGGGCGGGTAGCAATCCGCCCCAGCATTTT
TRBJ1-2	NA	TRBV3-1	few	CASSQDGSPGGYTF	TGTGCCAGCAGCCAAGATGGCTCCCCAGGTGGCTACACCTTC
TRBJ2-1	NA	TRBV14	few	CASSQLRGANSYNEQFF	TGTGCCAGCAGCCAATTGAGGGGGGCCAACTCCTACAATGAGCAGTTCTTC